The next 15 T cell receptor beta chains were all read from a single sample in a study of T cell responses to AZD1222 COVID-19 vaccine. Profiled with immunoSEQ multiplex PCR; TCRdb holds only in-frame clones, not every one. There are about 180,000 clones in the sample; around nine tenths occur only once, and around 1.9% lies in the top ten. The starting material was peripheral blood, obtained 28 days after the second AZD1222 dose. These receptors were taken from an adult who received the AZD1222 COVID-19 vaccine.

The chain recombines TRBV3-1 (or the pseudogene TRBV3-2) with TRBJ1-6, with unresolved D. V lost 3 bases, J lost 7 bases, and 7 bases lay in between. The germline V gene encodes CDR1 LGHDT and CDR2 YNNKEL (reference sequence). This CDR3 contains 13 residues. In DNA, the CDR3 is TGTGCCAGCAGCCAGGTCAGGAATTCACCCCTCCACTTT. Its protein product is CASSQVRNSPLHF.

The chain recombines TRBV28 with TRBJ2-6; maybe TRBD1 (7 bases). The CDR3 extends over 15 amino acids. Germline CDR1 is MDHEN and CDR2 is SYDVKM. V dropped 8 bases and J dropped 2 bases, with 13 bases sitting between them. CDR3 residues: CASGGGAAGANVLTF. DNA of the CDR3: TGTGCCAGCGGAGGGGGCGCAGCTGGGGCCAACGTCCTGACTTTC.

The genes are TRBV18 and TRBJ2-3, with D perhaps matching TRBD1 (5 bases). CDR3 length: 16 residues. Trimming cost V 2 bases and J 0 bases, with 12 bases left between them. In germline, CDR1 is KGHSH, CDR2 LQKENI. This CDR3 is CASSPTMAGSTDTQYF. The CDR3 DNA reads as TGTGCCAGCTCACCAACGATGGCAGGGAGCACAGATACGCAGTATTTT.

V gene TRBV6-2 or TRBV6-3 combines with J gene TRBJ2-5; the match to TRBD2 covers 12 bases. J gave up 3 bases and V 5 bases, and 7 bases lay outside the gene matches. The CDR3 totals 16 residues. Germline loops: CDR1 MNHEY, CDR2 SVGEGT. CDR3 region: CASSALAGGPEETQYF. In DNA, the CDR3 is TGTGCCAGCAGTGCTCTAGCGGGGGGGCCGGAAGAGACCCAGTACTTC.

The chain combines TRBV28 with TRBJ1-5; D is unresolved. This CDR3 has 14 amino acids. The V gene lost 4 bases and the J gene lost 0 bases, with 7 bases spanning the gap. From germline, CDR1 is MDHEN and CDR2 SYDVKM. CDR3 coding DNA: TGTGCCAGCAGTTCACATTATAGCAATCAGCCCCAGCATTTT. Residues: CASSSHYSNQPQHF.

The chain couples TRBV27 to TRBJ2-7, with 10 bases aligning to TRBD1. The V segment lost 6 bases and the J segment 4 bases; nucleotides outside the gene matches: 6. This CDR3 is built from 14 residues. Germline CDR1 and CDR2: MNHEY and SMNVEV (reference sequence). CDR3 sequence: CASRLAGQGYEQYF. CDR3 sequence (DNA): TGTGCCAGCAGGTTGGCGGGACAGGGGTACGAGCAGTACTTC.

The chain links TRBV5-4 to TRBJ2-5; D unclear. This CDR3 comprises 15 residues. Deletions cut 1 base from V and 4 bases from J, with 14 bases between. The germline CDR1 and CDR2 sequences are SGHNT and YYREEE (reference sequence). The CDR3 protein is CASSLQLKPGETQYF. DNA for the CDR3: TGTGCCAGCAGCTTGCAGCTCAAGCCCGGAGAGACCCAGTACTTC.

The chain combines TRBV19 with TRBJ1-3; D is undetermined. CDR1 LNHDA and CDR2 SQIVND come from the germline V gene (reference sequence). V was clipped by 9 bases and J by 3 bases, with 15 bases between them. The CDR3 contains 14 residues. Here the CDR3 DNA reads TGTGCCAGCGGCCCCCTCGGAAGTGGAAACACCATATATTTT. It codes for CASGPLGSGNTIYF.

CDR3 amino acids: CARSLAGRTGSYF. CDR3 sequence (DNA): TGTGCCAGAAGCTTGGCGGGACGGACAGGGTCGTACTTC. V usage is TRBV5-3 and J usage is TRBJ2-7, with TRBD1 matching over 8 bases. TRBV5-3 counts as an open reading frame of uncertain function. The CDR3 totals 13 residues. The V and J ends lost 0 bases and 12 bases, in that order; junction bases with no gene match: 8.

The sample holds a few counts of this clone. Different DNA sequences within this sample yield the same CDR3. This chain connects TRBV18 to TRBJ1-5; the match to TRBD1 covers 10 bases. The CDR3 contains 15 residues. V lost 2 bases, J lost 7 bases, and 5 bases stayed unmatched. Germline assignment: CDR1 KGHSH and CDR2 LQKENI. Here the CDR3 DNA reads TGTGCCAGCTCACCAGCGGGACAGGGGACCCAGCCCCAGCATTTT. Amino acids: CASSPAGQGTQPQHF.

The count of this clone is one. This chain joins TRBV9 and TRBJ2-5, with 16 bases identical to TRBD2. V gave up 0 bases and J gave up 5 bases; unmatched junction bases: 7. From germline, CDR1 is SGDLS and CDR2 YYNGEE. This CDR3 region has 18 residues. The CDR3 reads CASSVVGTSGGAWETQYF. DNA for the CDR3: TGTGCCAGCAGCGTAGTAGGGACTAGCGGGGGGGCATGGGAGACCCAGTACTTC.

Note on this clone: The sample has other DNA sequences that encode this CDR3 too. J is TRBJ1-2 and V is TRBV7-3; a possible D gene is TRBD1 (6 bases). The CDR3 extends over 13 amino acids. Looked up from germline, CDR1 is SGHTA and CDR2 is FQGTGA. Trimming cost V 5 bases and J 6 bases, with 13 bases left between them. The DNA for the CDR3 is TGTGCCAGCAGCCAGACAGGCAGAGATGGCTACACCTTC. It encodes CASSQTGRDGYTF.

The J gene is TRBJ2-7, the V gene TRBV3-1 (or the pseudogene TRBV3-2); 9 bases line up with TRBD1. Germline assignment: CDR1 LGHDT and CDR2 YNNKEL (reference sequence). The CDR3 loop spans 14 amino acids. V dropped 5 bases and J dropped 3; count of bases not matched to a gene: 5. The CDR3 nucleotides are TGTGCCAGCAGCTGGACAGGGGAGAACTACGAGCAGTACTTC. Translating gives CASSWTGENYEQYF.

The chain couples TRBV6-2 or TRBV6-3 to TRBJ1-1; D not certain. Germline loops: CDR1 MNHEY, CDR2 SVGEGT. Between the trimmed V and J ends, which lost 4 bases and 1 base, there was a span of 7 bases. The CDR3 runs 13 residues. In nucleotides, the CDR3 is TGTGCCAGCAGTTTCCGGGGGAACACTGAAGCTTTCTTT. Its translation is CASSFRGNTEAFF.

The chain carries TRBV5-5 and TRBJ1-1; D is unclear. CDR3 length: 13 residues. Trimming removed 0 bases at V and 5 bases at J, with 8 bases between. The germline gives CDR1 SGHKS, CDR2 YYEKEE (reference sequence). CDR3 protein: CASSLEGWTEAFF. In nucleotides, the CDR3 is TGTGCCAGCAGCTTGGAAGGGTGGACTGAAGCTTTCTTT.